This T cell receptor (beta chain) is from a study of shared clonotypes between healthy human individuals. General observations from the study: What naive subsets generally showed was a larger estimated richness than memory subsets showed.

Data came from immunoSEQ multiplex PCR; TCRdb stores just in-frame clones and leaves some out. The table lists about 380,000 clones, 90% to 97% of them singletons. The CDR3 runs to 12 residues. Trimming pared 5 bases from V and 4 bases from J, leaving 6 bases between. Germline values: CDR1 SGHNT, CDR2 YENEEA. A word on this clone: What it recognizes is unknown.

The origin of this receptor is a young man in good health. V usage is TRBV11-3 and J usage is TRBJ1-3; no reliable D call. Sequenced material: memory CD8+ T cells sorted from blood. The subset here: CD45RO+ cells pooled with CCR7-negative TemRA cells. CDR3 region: CASSNGGNTIYF. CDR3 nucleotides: TGTGCCAGCAGCAACGGCGGAAACACCATATATTTT. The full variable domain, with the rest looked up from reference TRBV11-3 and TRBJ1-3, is EAGVVQSPRYKIIEKKQPVAFWCNPISGHNTLYWYLQNLGQGPELLIRYENEEAVDDSQLPKDRFSAERLKGVDSTLKIQPAELGDSAVYLCASSNGGNTIYFGEGSWLTVV.